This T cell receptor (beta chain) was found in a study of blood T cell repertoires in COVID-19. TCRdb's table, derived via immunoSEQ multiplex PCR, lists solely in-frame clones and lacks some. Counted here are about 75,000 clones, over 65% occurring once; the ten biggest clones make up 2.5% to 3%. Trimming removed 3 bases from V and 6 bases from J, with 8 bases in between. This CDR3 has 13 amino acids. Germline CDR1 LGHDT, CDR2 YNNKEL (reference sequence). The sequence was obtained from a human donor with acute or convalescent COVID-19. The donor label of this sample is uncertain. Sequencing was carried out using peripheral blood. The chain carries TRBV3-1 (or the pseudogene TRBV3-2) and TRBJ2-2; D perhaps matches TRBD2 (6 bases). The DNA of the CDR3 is TGTGCCAGCAGCCAGGGGGAGGCCGGGGAGCTGTTTTTT. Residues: CASSQGEAGELFF.